The 7 T cell receptor beta chains below come from one sample, sequenced in a study of identical twins. Via MiXCR, TCRdb re-called the 5' RACE reads, giving one row per CDR3 protein. The sample records around 490,000 distinct CDR3 sequences, over 12% being singletons. These data also formed part of another study, on yellow fever vaccine responses in identical twins.

The sample comprised CD4+ T cells sorted from blood. The receptors come from a woman younger than 35 in good health.

This clonotype was found a few times. The V call is TRBV2, the J call TRBJ2-5, with TRBD1 matching over 9 bases. The V gene's germline CDR1 is SNHLY and CDR2 FYNNEI. This CDR3 region has 15 residues. V was clipped by 4 bases and J by 1 base; unmatched bases: 4. This CDR3 is CASSGGTGSQETQYF. CDR3 DNA sequence: TGTGCCAGCAGTGGGGGGACAGGGAGCCAAGAGACCCAGTACTTC. The full variable domain, its missing parts supplied by reference TRBV2 and TRBJ2-5, is EPEVTQTPSHQVTQMGQEVILRCVPISNHLYFYWYRQILGQKVEFLVSFYNNEISEKSEIFDDQFSVERPDGSNFTLKIRSTKLEDSAMYFCASSGGTGSQETQYFGPGTRLLVL.

The sample holds a few counts of this clonotype. The chain links TRBV3-1 to TRBJ1-5; D is unresolved. CDR1 and CDR2 from the germline V gene are LGHDT and YNNKEL (reference sequence). The CDR3 is 14 residues long. Trimming shortened V by 5 bases and J by 3 bases, and 11 bases separated the two germline ends. CDR3 nucleotides: TGTGCCAGCAGCAACGGACGGAACAATCAGCCCCAGCATTTT. This translates into CASSNGRNNQPQHF.

The V call is TRBV7-9, the J call TRBJ2-1; 9 bases match TRBD2. V lost 1 base to trimming and J lost 8 bases; unmatched junction nucleotides: 0. The CDR3 is 13 residues long. Per germline, CDR1 SEHNR and CDR2 FQNEAQ (reference sequence). CDR3 residues: CASSLGLADEQFF. The CDR3 DNA reads TGTGCCAGCAGCTTAGGACTAGCGGATGAGCAGTTCTTC.

The chain uses TRBV20-1 and TRBJ1-2; D remains ambiguous. Germline V lookup: CDR1 DFQATT, CDR2 SNEGSKA (reference sequence). The CDR3 sequence is 13 residues long. V dropped 6 bases and J dropped 0 bases, with 11 bases sitting between them. The CDR3 sequence is CSAAKQTNYGYTF. The CDR3 DNA reads TGCAGTGCAGCGAAGCAAACTAACTATGGCTACACCTTC.

This clonotype has at least ten counts. The chain has TRBV10-3 and TRBJ2-7; 10 positions match TRBD2. The junction had 0 bases not matched to a gene; V was cut back by 6 bases and J by 1 base. This CDR3 is 13 amino acids long. CDR1 ENHRY and CDR2 SYGVKD come from the germline V gene. CDR3 region: CAIRAGGSYEQYF. The CDR3 DNA reads TGTGCCATCAGAGCGGGAGGGTCCTACGAGCAGTACTTC.

A few counts support this clonotype. This chain connects TRBV6-1 to TRBJ2-1; 7 bases align to TRBD2. Unmatched junction bases numbered 11, after V lost 6 bases and J lost 0 bases. Germline V lookup: CDR1 MNHNS, CDR2 SASEGT. There are 17 residues in the CDR3. The CDR3 loop is CASRRTSETYSYNEQFF. CDR3 coding DNA: TGTGCCAGCAGGAGGACTAGTGAAACATACTCCTACAATGAGCAGTTCTTC.

The chain couples TRBV29-1 to TRBJ2-7, with 11 bases identical to TRBD1. The trim removed 5 bases at V and 2 bases at J, leaving 5 bases unmatched. The CDR3 is made up of 14 amino acids. Germline V lookup: CDR1 SQVTM, CDR2 ANQGSEA. The CDR3 is CSVKGTGGTYEQYF. The CDR3 coding sequence is TGCAGCGTTAAAGGGACAGGGGGTACCTACGAGCAGTACTTC.